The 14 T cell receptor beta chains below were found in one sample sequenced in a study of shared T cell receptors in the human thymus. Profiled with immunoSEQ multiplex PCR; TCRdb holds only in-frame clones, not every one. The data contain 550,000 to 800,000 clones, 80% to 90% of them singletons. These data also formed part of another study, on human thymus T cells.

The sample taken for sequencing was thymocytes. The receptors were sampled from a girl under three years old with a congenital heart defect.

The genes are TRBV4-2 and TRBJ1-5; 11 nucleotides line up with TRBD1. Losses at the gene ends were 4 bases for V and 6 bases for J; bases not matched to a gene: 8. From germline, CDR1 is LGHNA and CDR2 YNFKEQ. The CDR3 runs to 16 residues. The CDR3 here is CASSLRDRGGSQPQHF. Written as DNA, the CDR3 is TGTGCCAGCAGCCTCCGGGACAGGGGGGGGTCTCAGCCCCAGCATTTT.

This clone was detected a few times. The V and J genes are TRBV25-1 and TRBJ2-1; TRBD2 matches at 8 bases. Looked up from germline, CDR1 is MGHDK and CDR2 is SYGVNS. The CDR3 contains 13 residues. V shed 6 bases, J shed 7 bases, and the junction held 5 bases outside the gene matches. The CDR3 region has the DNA TGTGCCAGCAGACCGGGGGGGGAAAATGAGCAGTTCTTC. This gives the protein CASRPGGENEQFF.

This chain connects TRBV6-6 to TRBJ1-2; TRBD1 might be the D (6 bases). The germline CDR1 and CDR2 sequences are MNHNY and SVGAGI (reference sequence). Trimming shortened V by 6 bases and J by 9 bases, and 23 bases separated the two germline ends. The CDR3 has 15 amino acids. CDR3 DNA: TGTGCCAGCAGGAACCTCCCAGGGGTGGTAGGAAGCTACACCTTC. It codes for CASRNLPGVVGSYTF.

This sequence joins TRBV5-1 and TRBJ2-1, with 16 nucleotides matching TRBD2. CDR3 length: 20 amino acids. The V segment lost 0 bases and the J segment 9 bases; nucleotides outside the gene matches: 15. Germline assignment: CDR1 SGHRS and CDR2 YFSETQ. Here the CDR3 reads CASSLAGGTSGGALGSEQFF. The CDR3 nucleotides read TGCGCCAGCAGCTTGGCCGGGGGGACTAGCGGGGGGGCGTTGGGTAGTGAGCAGTTCTTC.

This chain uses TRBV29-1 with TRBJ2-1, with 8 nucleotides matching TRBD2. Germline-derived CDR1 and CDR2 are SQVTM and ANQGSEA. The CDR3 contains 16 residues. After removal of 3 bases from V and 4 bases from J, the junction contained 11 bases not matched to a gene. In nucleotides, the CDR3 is TGCAGCGTTGACGGGTGGGAACTAGCGGCGTACAATGAGCAGTTCTTC. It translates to CSVDGWELAAYNEQFF.

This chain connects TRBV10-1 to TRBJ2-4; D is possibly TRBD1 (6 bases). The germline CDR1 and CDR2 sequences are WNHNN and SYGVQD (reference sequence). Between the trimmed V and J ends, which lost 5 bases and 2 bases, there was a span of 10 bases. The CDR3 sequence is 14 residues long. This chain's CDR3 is CASSPGDSKNIQYF. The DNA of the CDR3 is TGCGCCAGCAGTCCAGGGGATTCCAAAAACATTCAGTACTTC.

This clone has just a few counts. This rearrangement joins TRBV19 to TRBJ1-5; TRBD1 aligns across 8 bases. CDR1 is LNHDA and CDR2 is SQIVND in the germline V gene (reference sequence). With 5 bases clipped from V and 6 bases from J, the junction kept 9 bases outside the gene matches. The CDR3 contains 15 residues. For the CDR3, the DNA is TGTGCCAGTAGTGGCCCCGGGACAGGCCGTCAGCCCCAGCATTTT. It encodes CASSGPGTGRQPQHF.

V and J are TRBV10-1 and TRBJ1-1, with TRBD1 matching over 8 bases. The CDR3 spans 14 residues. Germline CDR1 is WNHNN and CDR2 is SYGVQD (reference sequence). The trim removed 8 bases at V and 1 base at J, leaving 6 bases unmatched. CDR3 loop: CASAEQGENTEAFF. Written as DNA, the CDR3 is TGCGCCAGCGCAGAACAGGGGGAGAACACTGAAGCTTTCTTT.

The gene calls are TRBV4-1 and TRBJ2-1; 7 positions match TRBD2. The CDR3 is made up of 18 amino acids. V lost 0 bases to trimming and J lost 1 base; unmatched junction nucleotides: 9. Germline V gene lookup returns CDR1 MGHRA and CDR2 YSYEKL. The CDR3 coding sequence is TGCGCCAGCAGCCAAGATTCCTCATCGGGGGGTTCCTACAATGAGCAGTTCTTC. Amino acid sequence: CASSQDSSSGGSYNEQFF.

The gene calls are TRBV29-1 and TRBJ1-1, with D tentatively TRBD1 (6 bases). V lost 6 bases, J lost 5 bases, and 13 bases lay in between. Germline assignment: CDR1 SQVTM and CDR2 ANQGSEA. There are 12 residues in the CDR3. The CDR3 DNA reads TGCAGCGTAAAGGGACACCCAACTGAAGCTTTCTTT. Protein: CSVKGHPTEAFF. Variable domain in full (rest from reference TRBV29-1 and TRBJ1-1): SAVISQKPSRDICQRGTSLTIQCQVDSQVTMMFWYRQQPGQSLTLIATANQGSEATYESGFVIDKFPISRPNLTFSTLTVSNMSPEDSSIYLCSVKGHPTEAFFGQGTRLTVV.

The CDR3 nucleotides are TGTGCCAGCAGCCAAGGGATCATAAAGTTGACAGTCAACATCTCCTACGAGCAGTACTTC. This encodes CASSQGIIKLTVNISYEQYF. The chain links TRBV4-2 to TRBJ2-7; weak D call: TRBD1 (5 bases). CDR3 length equals 20 residues. Germline V gene lookup returns CDR1 LGHNA and CDR2 YNFKEQ. V was trimmed by 1 base and J by 0 bases, leaving 25 bases between them.

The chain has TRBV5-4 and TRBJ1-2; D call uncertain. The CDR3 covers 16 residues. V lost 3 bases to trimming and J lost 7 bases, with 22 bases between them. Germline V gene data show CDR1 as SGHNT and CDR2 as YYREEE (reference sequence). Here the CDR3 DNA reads TGTGCCAGCAGCTCGGGGAGGGTCCTTAGCGGCATTGGCTACACCTTC. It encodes CASSSGRVLSGIGYTF.

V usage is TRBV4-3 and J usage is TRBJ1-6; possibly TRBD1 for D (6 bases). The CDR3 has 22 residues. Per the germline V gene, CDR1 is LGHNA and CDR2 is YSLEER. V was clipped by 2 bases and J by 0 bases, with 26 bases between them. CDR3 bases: TGCGCCAGCAGCCAACGCAGAATAAGGGGGGGCTCCACGAGCTCCTATAATTCACCCCTCCACTTT. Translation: CASSQRRIRGGSTSSYNSPLHF.

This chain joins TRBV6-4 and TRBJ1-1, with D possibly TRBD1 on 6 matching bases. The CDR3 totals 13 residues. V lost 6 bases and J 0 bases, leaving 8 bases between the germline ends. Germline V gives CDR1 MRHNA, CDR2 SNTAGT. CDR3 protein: CASRQGLNTEAFF. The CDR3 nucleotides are TGTGCCAGCAGACAGGGACTGAACACTGAAGCTTTCTTT.